One T cell receptor beta chain is described in this entry. The data originate from a study of somatic mutations in cytotoxic T cells in rheumatoid arthritis. Germline loops: CDR1 SGDLS, CDR2 YYNGEE. This CDR3 has 14 residues. V shed 4 bases, J shed 15 bases, and the junction held 15 bases outside the gene matches. Profiled with immunoSEQ multiplex PCR; TCRdb holds only in-frame clones, not every one. This table holds roughly 19,000 clones, roughly 84% found once. V and J are TRBV9 and TRBJ2-1; 8 bases align to TRBD1. The clonotype was recovered from a woman between 50 and 59 years old in good health. Sample: CD8+ T cells sorted from blood. CDR3 nucleotides: TGTGCCAGCAGCCCCTCGACAGGGGCGGAGGGTTGGTTCTTC. Translated, it gives CASSPSTGAEGWFF.